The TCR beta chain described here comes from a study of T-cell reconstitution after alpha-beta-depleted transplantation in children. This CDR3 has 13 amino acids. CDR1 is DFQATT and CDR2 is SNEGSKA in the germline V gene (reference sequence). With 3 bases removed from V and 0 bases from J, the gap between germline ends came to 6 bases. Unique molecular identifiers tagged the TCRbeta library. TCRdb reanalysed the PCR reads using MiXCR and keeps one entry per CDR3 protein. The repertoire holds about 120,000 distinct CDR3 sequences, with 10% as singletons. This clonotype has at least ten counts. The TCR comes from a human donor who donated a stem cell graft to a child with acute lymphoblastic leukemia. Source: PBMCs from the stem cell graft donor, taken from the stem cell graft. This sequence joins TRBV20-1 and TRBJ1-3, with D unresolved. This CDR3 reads CSASLDSGNTIYF. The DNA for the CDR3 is TGCAGTGCTAGCCTGGACTCTGGAAACACCATATATTTT.